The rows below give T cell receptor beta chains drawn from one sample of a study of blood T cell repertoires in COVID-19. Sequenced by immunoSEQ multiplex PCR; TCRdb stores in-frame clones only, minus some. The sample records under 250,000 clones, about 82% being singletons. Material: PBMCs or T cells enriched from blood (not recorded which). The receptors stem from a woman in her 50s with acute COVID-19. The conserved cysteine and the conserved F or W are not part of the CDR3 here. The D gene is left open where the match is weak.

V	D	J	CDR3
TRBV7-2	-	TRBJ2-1	ASSLWGRIGAYNEQF
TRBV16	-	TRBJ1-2	ASSQYGNYGYT
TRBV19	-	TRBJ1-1	ASSISPSSTEAF
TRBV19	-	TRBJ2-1	ASSMVTTYNEQF
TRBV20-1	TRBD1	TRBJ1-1	SASRTGLTEAF
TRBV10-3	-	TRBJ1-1	AILGAGTEAF
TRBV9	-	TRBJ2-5	ASSAVGGRETQY
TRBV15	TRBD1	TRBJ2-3	ATSRLQGAEDTQY
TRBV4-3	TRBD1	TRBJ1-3	ASSQADRENTIY
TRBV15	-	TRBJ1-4	ATSHEIGGLDEKLF
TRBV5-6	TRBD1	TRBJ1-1	ASSTRTGGTEAF
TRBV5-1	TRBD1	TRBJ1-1	ASSPTGAQMNTEAF
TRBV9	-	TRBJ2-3	ASSPEAGTITDTQY
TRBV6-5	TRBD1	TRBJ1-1	ASTEYRGRGDEAF
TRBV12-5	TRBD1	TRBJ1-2	ASSGQGAGGYT
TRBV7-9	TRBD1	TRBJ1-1	ASSPQGGEAF
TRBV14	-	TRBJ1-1	ASSQGRYTEAF
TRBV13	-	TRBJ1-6	ASSLGGGNSPLH
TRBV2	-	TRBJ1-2	ASFRGGRSYGYT
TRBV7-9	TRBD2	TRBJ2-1	ASSLNPAGGLGEQF
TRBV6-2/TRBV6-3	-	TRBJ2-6	ASSFRVSGANVLT
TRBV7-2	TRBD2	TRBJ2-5	ASSFRAGAQETQY
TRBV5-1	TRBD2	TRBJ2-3	ASSLAGASGGAADTQY
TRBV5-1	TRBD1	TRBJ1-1	ASSLNRGSGAF
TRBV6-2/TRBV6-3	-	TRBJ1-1	ASSSLDRGYEAF
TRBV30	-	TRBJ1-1	ACTVYSEAF
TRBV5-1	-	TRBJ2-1	ASSLAQINEQF
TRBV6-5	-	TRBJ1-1	ASSYSFRTERAF
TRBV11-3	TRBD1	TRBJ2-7	ASSLWTGTNYEQY
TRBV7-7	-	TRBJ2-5	ASTPSAAETQY
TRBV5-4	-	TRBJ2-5	ASSPRSTMQETQY
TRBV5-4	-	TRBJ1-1	ASSSTLIGSEAF
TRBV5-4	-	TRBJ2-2	ASSLGGRGTGELF
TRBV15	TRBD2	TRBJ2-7	ATSRDAGDEQY
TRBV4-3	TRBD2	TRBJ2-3	ASSLRVSGGTDTQY
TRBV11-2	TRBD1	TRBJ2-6	ASSSPGGSGANVLT
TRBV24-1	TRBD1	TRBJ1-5	ATSDLGQGSQPQH
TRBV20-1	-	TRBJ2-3	SADKGDTQY
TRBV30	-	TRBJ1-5	AWSPPGNGNTGPQH
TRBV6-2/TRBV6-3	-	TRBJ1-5	ASSYAATNQPQH
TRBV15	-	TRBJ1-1	ATSRPWEEAF